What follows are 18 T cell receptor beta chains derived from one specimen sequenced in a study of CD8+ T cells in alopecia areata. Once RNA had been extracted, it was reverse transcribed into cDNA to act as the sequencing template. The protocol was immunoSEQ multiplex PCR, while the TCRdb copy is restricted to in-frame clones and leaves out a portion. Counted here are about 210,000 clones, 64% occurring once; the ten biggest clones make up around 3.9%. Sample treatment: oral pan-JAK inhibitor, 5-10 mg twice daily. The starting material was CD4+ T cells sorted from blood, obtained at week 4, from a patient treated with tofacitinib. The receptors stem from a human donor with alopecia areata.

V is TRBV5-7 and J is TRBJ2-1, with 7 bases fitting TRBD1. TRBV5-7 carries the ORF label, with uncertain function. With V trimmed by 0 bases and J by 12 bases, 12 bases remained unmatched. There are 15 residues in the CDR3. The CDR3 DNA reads TGTGCCAGCAGCTTGGAGTCCAAGGGGGCCTTTTCGCAGTTCTTC. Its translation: CASSLESKGAFSQFF.

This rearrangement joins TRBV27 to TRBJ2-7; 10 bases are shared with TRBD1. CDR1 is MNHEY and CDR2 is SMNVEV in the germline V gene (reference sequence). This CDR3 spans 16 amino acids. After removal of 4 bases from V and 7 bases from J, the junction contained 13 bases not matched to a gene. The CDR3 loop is CASSSAGTGATLEQYF. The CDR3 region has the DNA TGTGCCAGCAGTTCCGCCGGGACAGGGGCTACATTGGAGCAGTACTTC.

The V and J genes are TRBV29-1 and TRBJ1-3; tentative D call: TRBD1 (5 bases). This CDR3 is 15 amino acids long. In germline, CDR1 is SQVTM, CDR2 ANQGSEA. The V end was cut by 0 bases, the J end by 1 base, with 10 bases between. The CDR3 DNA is TGCAGCGTTGAAGATAAGGGGTCTTCTGGAAACACCATATATTTT. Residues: CSVEDKGSSGNTIYF.

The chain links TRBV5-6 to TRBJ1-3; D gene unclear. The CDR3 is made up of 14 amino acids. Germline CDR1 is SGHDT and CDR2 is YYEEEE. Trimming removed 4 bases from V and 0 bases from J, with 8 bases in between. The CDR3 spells CASSQLNSGNTIYF. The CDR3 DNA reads TGTGCCAGCAGCCAACTTAACTCTGGAAACACCATATATTTT.

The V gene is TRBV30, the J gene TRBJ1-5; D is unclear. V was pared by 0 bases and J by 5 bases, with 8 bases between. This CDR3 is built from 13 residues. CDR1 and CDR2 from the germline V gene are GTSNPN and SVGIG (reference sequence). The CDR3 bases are TGTGCCTGGAGTGTCTCGGGGTATCAGCCCCAGCATTTT. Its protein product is CAWSVSGYQPQHF.

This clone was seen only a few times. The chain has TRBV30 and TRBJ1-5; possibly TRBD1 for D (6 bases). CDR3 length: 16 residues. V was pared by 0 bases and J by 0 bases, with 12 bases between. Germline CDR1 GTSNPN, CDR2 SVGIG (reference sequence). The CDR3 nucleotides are TGTGCCTGGAGTGTACAGGGCAGCTATAGCAATCAGCCCCAGCATTTT. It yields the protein CAWSVQGSYSNQPQHF.

CDR3: CVLEEETQYF. CDR3 DNA sequence: TGTGTCCTGGAGGAGGAGACCCAGTACTTC. V is TRBV6-1 and J is TRBJ2-5; TRBD2 is a possible D gene (5 bases). CDR1 MNHNS and CDR2 SASEGT come from the germline V gene. The CDR3 is made up of 10 amino acids.

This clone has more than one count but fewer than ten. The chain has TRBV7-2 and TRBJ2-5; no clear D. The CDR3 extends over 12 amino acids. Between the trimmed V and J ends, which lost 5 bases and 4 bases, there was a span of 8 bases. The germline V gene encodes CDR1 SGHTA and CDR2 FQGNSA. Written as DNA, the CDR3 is TGTGCCAGCAGCCGAAACATAGAGACCCAGTACTTC. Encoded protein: CASSRNIETQYF. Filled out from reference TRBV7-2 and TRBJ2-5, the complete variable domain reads GAGVSQSPSNKVTEKGKDVELRCDPISGHTALYWYRQSLGQGLEFLIYFQGNSAPDKSGLPSDRFSAERTGGSVSTLTIQRTQQEDSAVYLCASSRNIETQYFGPGTRLLVL.

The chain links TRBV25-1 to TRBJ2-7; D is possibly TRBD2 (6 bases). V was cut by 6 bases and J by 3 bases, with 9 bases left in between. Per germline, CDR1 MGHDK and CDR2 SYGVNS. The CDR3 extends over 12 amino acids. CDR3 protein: CASRGLYYEQYF. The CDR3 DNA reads TGTGCCAGCAGGGGACTCTACTACGAGCAGTACTTC.

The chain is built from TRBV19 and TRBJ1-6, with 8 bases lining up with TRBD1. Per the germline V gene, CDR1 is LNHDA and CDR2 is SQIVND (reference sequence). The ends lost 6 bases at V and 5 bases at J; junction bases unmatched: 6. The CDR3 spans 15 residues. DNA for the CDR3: TGTGCCAGTAGCCCGACAGGGGCCGATAATTCACCCCTCCACTTT. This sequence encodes CASSPTGADNSPLHF.

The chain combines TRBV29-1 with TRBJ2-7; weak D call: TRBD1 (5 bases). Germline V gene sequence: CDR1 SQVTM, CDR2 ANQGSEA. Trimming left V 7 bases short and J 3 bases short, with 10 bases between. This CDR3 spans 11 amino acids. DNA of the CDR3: TGCAGCGCCGTTAGGGGCTACGAGCAGTACTTC. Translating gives CSAVRGYEQYF.

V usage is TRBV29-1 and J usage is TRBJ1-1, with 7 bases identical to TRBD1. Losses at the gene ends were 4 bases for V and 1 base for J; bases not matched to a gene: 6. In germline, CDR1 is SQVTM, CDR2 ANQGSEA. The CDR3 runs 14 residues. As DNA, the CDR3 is TGCAGCGTTGCCGCCGGGACAGCGAACACTGAAGCTTTCTTT. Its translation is CSVAAGTANTEAFF.

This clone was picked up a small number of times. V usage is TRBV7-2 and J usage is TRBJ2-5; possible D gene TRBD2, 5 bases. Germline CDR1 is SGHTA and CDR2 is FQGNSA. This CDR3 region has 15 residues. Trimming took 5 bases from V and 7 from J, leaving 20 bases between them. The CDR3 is CASSHPGLNGGTQYF. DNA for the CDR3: TGTGCCAGCAGCCACCCGGGATTAAATGGTGGGACCCAGTACTTC.

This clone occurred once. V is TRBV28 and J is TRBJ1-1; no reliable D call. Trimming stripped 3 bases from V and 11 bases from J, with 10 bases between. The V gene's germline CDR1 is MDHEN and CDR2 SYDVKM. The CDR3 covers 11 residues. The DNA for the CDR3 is TGTGCCAGCAGTTTGGGAGGGAGCGCTTTCTTT. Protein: CASSLGGSAFF.

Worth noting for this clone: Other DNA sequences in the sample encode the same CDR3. DNA for the CDR3: TGCAGCGCCGCAAACACTGAAGCTTTCTTT. Residues: CSAANTEAFF. The rearrangement joins TRBV29-1 to TRBJ1-1; no definite D call. Germline V gives CDR1 SQVTM, CDR2 ANQGSEA. The V end was cut by 7 bases, the J end by 2 bases, with 5 bases between. The CDR3 is made up of 10 amino acids. The full variable domain, completed using reference TRBV29-1 and TRBJ1-1, is SAVISQKPSRDICQRGTSLTIQCQVDSQVTMMFWYRQQPGQSLTLIATANQGSEATYESGFVIDKFPISRPNLTFSTLTVSNMSPEDSSIYLCSAANTEAFFGQGTRLTVV.

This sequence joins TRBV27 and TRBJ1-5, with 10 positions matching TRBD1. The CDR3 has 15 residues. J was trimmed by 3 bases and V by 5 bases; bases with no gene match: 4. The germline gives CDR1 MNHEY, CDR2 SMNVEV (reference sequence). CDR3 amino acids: CASSGGTGANQPQHF. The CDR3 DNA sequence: TGTGCCAGCAGTGGGGGGACAGGGGCCAATCAGCCCCAGCATTTT.

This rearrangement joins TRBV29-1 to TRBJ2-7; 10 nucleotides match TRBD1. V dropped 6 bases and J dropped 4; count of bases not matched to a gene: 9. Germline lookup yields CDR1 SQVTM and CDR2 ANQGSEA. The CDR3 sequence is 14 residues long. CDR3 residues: CSVMSWDRGYEQYF. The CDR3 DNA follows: TGCAGCGTGATGTCGTGGGACAGGGGATACGAGCAGTACTTC.

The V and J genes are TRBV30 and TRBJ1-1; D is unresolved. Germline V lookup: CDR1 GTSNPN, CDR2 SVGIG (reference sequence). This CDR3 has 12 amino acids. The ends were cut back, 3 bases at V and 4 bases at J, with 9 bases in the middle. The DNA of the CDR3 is TGTGCCTGGAGGCCCCCCGGCACTGAAGCTTTCTTT. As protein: CAWRPPGTEAFF.